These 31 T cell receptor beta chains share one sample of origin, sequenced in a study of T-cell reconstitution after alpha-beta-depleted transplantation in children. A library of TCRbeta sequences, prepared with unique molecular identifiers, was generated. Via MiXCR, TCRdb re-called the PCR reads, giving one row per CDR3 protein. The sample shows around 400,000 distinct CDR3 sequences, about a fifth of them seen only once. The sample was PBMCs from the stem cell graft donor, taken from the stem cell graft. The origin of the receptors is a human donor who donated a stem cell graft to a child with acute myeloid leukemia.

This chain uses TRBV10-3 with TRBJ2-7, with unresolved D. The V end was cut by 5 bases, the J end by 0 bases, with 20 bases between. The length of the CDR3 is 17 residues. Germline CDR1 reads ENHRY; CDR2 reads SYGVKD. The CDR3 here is CAISSSAKFRSSYEQYF. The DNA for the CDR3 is TGTGCCATCAGTTCGAGCGCCAAATTTCGCAGCTCCTACGAGCAGTACTTC.

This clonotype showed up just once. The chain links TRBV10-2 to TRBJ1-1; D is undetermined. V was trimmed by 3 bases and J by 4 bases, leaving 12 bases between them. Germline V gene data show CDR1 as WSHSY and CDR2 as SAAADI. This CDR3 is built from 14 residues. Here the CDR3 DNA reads TGCGCCAGCAGTGAAAGAAAAAGGGCCACTGAAGCTTTCTTT. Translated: CASSERKRATEAFF.

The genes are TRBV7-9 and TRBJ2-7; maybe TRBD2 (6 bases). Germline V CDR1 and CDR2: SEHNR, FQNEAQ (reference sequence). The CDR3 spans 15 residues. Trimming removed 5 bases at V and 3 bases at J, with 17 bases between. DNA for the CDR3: TGTGCCAGCAGCCCGAAATTGGGGGGAGTCTACGAGCAGTACTTC. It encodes CASSPKLGGVYEQYF.

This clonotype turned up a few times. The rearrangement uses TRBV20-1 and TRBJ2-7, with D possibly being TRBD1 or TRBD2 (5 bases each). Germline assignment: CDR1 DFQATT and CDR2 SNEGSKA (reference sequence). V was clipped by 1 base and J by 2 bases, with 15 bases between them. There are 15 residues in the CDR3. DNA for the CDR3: TGCAGTGCTAGAGTTCCGGGACGGAATACCTACGAGCAGTACTTC. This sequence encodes CSARVPGRNTYEQYF.

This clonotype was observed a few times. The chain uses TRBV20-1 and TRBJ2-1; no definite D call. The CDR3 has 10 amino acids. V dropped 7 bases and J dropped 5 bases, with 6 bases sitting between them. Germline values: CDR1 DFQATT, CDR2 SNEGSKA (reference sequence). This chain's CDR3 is CSVSDNEQFF. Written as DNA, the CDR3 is TGCAGTGTTTCGGACAATGAGCAGTTCTTC.

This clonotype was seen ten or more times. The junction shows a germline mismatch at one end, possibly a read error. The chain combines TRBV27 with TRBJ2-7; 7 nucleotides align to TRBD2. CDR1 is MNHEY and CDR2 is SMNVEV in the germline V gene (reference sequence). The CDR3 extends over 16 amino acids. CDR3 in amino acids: CASSLFIGRASDEQYF. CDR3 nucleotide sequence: TGTGCCAGCAGTTTATTTATTGGGAGGGCCTCCGACGAGCAGTACTTC.

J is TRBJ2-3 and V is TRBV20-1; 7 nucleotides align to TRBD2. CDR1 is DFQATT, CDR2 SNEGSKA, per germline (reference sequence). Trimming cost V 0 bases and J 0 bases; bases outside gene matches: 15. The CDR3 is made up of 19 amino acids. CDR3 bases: TGCAGTGCTAGAGATTTTTGGGCGGGAGCGGAAAAGAGCACAGATACGCAGTATTTT. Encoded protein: CSARDFWAGAEKSTDTQYF.

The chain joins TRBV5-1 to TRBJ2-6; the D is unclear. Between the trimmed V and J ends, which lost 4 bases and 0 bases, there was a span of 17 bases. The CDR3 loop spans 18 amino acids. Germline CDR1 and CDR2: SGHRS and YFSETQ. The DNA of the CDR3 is TGCGCCAGCAGCACCCCCCAGAGGAACAGCTCTGGGGCCAACGTCCTGACTTTC. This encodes CASSTPQRNSSGANVLTF. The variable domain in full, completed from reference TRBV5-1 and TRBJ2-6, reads KAGVTQTPRYLIKTRGQQVTLSCSPISGHRSVSWYQQTPGQGLQFLFEYFSETQRNKGNFPGRFSGRQFSNSRSEMNVSTLELGDSALYLCASSTPQRNSSGANVLTFGAGSRLTVL.

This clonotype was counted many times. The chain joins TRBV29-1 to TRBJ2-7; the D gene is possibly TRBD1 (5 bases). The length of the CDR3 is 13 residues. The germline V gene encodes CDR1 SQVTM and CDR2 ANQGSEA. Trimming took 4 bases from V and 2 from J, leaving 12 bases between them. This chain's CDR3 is CSVGAGHTYEQYF. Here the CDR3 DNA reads TGCAGCGTTGGGGCCGGACATACCTACGAGCAGTACTTC.

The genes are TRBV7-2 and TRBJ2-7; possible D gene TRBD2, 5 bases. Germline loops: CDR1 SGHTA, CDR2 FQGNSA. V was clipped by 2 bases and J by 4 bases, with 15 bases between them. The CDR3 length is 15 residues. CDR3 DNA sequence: TGTGCCAGCAGCTTACGGGGAGTCCCCTCATACGAGCAGTACTTC. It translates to CASSLRGVPSYEQYF. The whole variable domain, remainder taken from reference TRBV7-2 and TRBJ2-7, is GAGVSQSPSNKVTEKGKDVELRCDPISGHTALYWYRQSLGQGLEFLIYFQGNSAPDKSGLPSDRFSAERTGGSVSTLTIQRTQQEDSAVYLCASSLRGVPSYEQYFGPGTRLTVT.

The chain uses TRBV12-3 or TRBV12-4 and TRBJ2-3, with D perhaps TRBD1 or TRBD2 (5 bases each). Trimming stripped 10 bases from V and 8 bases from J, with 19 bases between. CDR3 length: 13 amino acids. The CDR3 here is CATSPEGPVTQYF. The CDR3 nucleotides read TGTGCCACTTCCCCAGAGGGGCCGGTTACGCAGTATTTT.

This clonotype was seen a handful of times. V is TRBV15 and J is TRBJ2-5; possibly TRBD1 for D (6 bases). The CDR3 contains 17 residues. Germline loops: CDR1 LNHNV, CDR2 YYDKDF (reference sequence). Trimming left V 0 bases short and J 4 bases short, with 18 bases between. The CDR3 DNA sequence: TGTGCCACCAGCAGAGACGTTGGGACCAGGGGAATAGAGACCCAGTACTTC. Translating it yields CATSRDVGTRGIETQYF. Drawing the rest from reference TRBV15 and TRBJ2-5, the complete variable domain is DAMVIQNPRYQVTQFGKPVTLSCSQTLNHNVMYWYQQKSSQAPKLLFHYYDKDFNNEADTPDNFQSRRPNTSFCFLDIRSPGLGDTAMYLCATSRDVGTRGIETQYFGPGTRLLVL.

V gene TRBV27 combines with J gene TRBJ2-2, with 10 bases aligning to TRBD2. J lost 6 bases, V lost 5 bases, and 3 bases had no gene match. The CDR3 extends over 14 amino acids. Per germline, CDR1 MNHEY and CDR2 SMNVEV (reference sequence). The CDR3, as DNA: TGTGCCAGCAGTAGCGGGAGGGGTCCCGGGGAGCTGTTTTTT. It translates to CASSSGRGPGELFF.

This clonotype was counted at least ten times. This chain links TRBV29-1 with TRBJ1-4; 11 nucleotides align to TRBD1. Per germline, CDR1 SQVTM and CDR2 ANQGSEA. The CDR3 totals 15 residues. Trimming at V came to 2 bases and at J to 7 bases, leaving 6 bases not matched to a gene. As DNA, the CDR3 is TGCAGCGTTGAAAGGTTGGGACAGGGGGGTGAAAAACTGTTTTTT. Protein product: CSVERLGQGGEKLFF.

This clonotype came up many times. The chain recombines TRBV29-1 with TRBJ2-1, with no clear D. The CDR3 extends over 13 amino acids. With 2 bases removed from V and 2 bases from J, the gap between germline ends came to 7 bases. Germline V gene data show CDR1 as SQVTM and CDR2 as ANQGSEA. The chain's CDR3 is CSVERHTYNEQFF. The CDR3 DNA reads TGCAGCGTTGAAAGGCACACCTACAATGAGCAGTTCTTC.

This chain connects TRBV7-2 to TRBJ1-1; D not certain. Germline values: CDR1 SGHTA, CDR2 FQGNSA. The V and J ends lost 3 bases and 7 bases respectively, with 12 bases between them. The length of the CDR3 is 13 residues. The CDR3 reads CASSLSGSGEAFF. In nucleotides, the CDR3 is TGTGCCAGCAGCTTGTCCGGGTCCGGTGAAGCTTTCTTT. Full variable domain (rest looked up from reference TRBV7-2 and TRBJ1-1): GAGVSQSPSNKVTEKGKDVELRCDPISGHTALYWYRQSLGQGLEFLIYFQGNSAPDKSGLPSDRFSAERTGGSVSTLTIQRTQQEDSAVYLCASSLSGSGEAFFGQGTRLTVV.

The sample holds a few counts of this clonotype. Here the CDR3 DNA reads TGCAGTGCGCAACAGCAAGAGACCCAGTACTTC. Protein sequence: CSAQQQETQYF. The J gene is TRBJ2-5, the V gene TRBV20-1; D unclear. Germline V gene sequence: CDR1 DFQATT, CDR2 SNEGSKA (reference sequence). V lost 6 bases and J 2 bases, leaving 7 bases between the germline ends. CDR3 size: 11 residues.

CDR3 nucleotides: TGTGCCAGCAGTTTAACCCGACTGCTAGCGGGGGCCAACGTCCTGACTTTC. It translates to CASSLTRLLAGANVLTF. The rearrangement joins TRBV28 to TRBJ2-6, with TRBD2 as a possible D gene (6 bases). The CDR3 runs 17 residues. Germline CDR1 is MDHEN and CDR2 is SYDVKM. Trimming left V 2 bases short and J 4 bases short, with 15 bases between.

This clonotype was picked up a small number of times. In DNA, the CDR3 is TGTGCCAGCAGTTACTCGAGGGATACATCGTCCGCCGGGGAGCTGTTTTTT. Amino acids: CASSYSRDTSSAGELFF. This chain joins TRBV6-5 and TRBJ2-2, with a tentative D call TRBD2 (5 bases). V lost 0 bases and J lost 6, with 17 bases in between. Germline CDR1 is MNHEY and CDR2 is SVGAGI. The CDR3 length is 17 residues.

The CDR3 spells CATSDIYGPGQREQFF. The CDR3 DNA is TGTGCCACCAGTGACATTTACGGCCCAGGCCAGCGAGAGCAGTTCTTC. The J gene is TRBJ2-1, the V gene TRBV24-1, with D uncertain. Germline lookup yields CDR1 KGHDR and CDR2 SFDVKD. The CDR3 contains 16 residues. The V end was cut by 4 bases, the J end by 10 bases, with 22 bases between.

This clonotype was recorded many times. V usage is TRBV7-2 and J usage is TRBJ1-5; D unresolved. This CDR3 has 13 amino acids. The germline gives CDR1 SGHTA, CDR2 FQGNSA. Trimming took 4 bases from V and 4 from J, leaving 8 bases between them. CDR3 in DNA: TGTGCCAGCAGCTCACGAGGTAATCAGCCCCAGCATTTT. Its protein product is CASSSRGNQPQHF.

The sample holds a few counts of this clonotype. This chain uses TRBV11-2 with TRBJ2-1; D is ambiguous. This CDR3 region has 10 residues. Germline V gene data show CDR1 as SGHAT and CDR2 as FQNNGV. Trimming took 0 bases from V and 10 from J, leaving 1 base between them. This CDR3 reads CASSLEEQFF. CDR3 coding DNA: TGTGCCAGCAGCTTAGAGGAGCAGTTCTTC.

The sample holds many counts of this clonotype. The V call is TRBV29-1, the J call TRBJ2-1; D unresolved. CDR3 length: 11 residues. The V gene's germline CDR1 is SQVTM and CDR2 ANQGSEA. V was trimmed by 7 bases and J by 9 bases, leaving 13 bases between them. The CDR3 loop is CSAAPSGEQFF. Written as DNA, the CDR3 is TGCAGCGCTGCCCCATCGGGTGAGCAGTTCTTC.

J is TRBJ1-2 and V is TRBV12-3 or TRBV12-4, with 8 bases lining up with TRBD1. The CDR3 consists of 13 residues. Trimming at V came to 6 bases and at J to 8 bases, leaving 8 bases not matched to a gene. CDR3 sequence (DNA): TGTGCCAGCAGCCCGACAGGGGTGTGGGGCTACACCTTC. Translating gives CASSPTGVWGYTF.

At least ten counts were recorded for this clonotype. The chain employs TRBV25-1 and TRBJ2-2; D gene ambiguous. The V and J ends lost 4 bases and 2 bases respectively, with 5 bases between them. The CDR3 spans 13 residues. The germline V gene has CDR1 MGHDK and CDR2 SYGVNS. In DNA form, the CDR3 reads TGTGCCAGCAGTGTAGATAACACCGGGGAGCTGTTTTTT. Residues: CASSVDNTGELFF.

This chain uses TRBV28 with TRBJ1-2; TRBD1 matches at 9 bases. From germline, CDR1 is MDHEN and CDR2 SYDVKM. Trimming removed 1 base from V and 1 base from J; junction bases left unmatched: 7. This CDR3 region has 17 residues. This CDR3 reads CASSLYGGTGHNYGYTF. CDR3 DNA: TGTGCCAGCAGTTTATACGGCGGGACAGGGCATAACTATGGCTACACCTTC.

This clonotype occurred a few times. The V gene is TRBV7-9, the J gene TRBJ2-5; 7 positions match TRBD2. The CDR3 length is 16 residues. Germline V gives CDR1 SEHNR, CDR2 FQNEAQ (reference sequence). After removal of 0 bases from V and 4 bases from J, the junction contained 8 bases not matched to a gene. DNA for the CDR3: TGTGCCAGCAGCTTAGCGGCACGGGGGAGGGGAGAGACCCAGTACTTC. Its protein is CASSLAARGRGETQYF.

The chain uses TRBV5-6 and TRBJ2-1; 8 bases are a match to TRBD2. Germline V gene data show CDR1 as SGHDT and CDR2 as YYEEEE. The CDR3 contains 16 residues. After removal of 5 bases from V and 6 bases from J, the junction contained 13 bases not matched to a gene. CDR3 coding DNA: TGTGCCAGCAGAGGACCAGGGACTAGTCGGAGCAATGAGCAGTTCTTC. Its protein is CASRGPGTSRSNEQFF.

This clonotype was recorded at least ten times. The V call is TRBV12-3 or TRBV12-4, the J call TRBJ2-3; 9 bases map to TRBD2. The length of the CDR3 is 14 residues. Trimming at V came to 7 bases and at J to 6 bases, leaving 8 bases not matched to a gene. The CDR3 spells CASTLSGSGDTQYF. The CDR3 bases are TGTGCCAGCACCCTTAGCGGGAGTGGTGATACGCAGTATTTT.

The CDR3 protein is CASSQRQGGTSGANVLTF. In nucleotides, the CDR3 is TGTGCCAGCAGCCAAAGACAGGGAGGCACCTCTGGGGCCAACGTCCTGACTTTC. V gene TRBV7-6 combines with J gene TRBJ2-6; weak D call: TRBD1 (7 bases). CDR1 and CDR2 (germline): SGHVS, FNYEAQ. The V gene lost 5 bases and the J gene lost 0 bases, with 17 bases spanning the gap. The CDR3 runs 18 residues.

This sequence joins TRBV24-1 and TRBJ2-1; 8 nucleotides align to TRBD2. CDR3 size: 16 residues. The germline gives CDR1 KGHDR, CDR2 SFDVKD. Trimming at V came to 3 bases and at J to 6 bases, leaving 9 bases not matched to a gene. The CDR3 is CATSDTSGSFGNEQFF. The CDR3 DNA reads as TGTGCCACCAGTGATACCAGCGGGAGTTTTGGCAATGAGCAGTTCTTC.